One sample yielded the 12 T cell receptor beta chains listed below, sequenced in a study of T cells after yellow fever vaccination. TCRdb re-called the 5' RACE reads through MiXCR, storing one row per CDR3 protein. The sample shows some 350,000 distinct CDR3 sequences, roughly 4.3% of them seen only once. The source material was PBMCs, sampled 5 days after the yellow fever booster vaccination. The receptor set was obtained from a young man who received the YFV17D yellow fever vaccine.

This clonotype showed up just a few times. The rearrangement joins TRBV2 to TRBJ1-5, with D tentatively TRBD1 (6 bases). V lost 8 bases, J lost 6 bases, and 14 bases lay in between. The CDR3 sequence is 13 residues long. Germline loops: CDR1 SNHLY, CDR2 FYNNEI. DNA of the CDR3: TGTGCCAGCGGGCAGGGGATTCCTCAGCCCCAGCATTTT. Protein: CASGQGIPQPQHF.

This clonotype was found a few times. The V call is TRBV20-1, the J call TRBJ2-2; D is ambiguous. The CDR3 totals 14 residues. Per germline, CDR1 DFQATT and CDR2 SNEGSKA (reference sequence). With 6 bases removed from V and 4 bases from J, the gap between germline ends came to 15 bases. The DNA for the CDR3 is TGCAGTGCCACCGGGCGTCCGGGCACCGGGGAGCTGTTTTTT. This codes for CSATGRPGTGELFF.

This clonotype appeared many times. V usage is TRBV12-3 or TRBV12-4 and J usage is TRBJ2-5, with D perhaps matching TRBD2 (5 bases). The V end lost 5 bases, the J end lost 5 bases, and 15 bases lay between the germline ends. The CDR3 runs 14 residues. The CDR3 sequence: CASSPHTGGETQYF. CDR3 DNA: TGTGCCAGCAGTCCCCACACGGGCGGGGAGACCCAGTACTTC.

The table lists this clonotype with a few counts. The V gene is TRBV2, the J gene TRBJ2-7; D perhaps matches TRBD1 (6 bases). V was pared by 2 bases and J by 9 bases, with 14 bases between. This CDR3 has 13 amino acids. Germline CDR1 and CDR2: SNHLY and FYNNEI. CDR3 in amino acids: CASSERDNFGQYV. The CDR3 region has the DNA TGTGCCAGCAGTGAACGGGACAACTTCGGGCAGTACGTC.

This clonotype has more than one count but fewer than ten. The chain links TRBV20-1 to TRBJ2-2, with a tentative D call TRBD2 (6 bases). Germline CDR1 DFQATT, CDR2 SNEGSKA (reference sequence). V lost 0 bases and J lost 6, with 14 bases in between. The CDR3 is 15 amino acids. CDR3 residues: CSARDSRSGAGELFF. CDR3 DNA sequence: TGCAGTGCTAGAGATTCGCGGTCGGGAGCCGGGGAGCTGTTTTTT.

This clonotype was observed at least ten times. This chain uses TRBV10-3 with TRBJ1-5; no definite D call. Deletions cut 2 bases from V and 5 bases from J, with 4 bases between. Germline V CDR1 and CDR2: ENHRY, SYGVKD. The CDR3 has 12 residues. The CDR3 region is CAISEGDQPQHF. The CDR3 DNA reads TGTGCCATCAGTGAGGGGGATCAGCCCCAGCATTTT.

This rearrangement joins TRBV5-1 to TRBJ2-1, with 15 bases lining up with TRBD2. Losses at the gene ends were 0 bases for V and 1 base for J; bases not matched to a gene: 5. Germline V gene sequence: CDR1 SGHRS, CDR2 YFSETQ. CDR3 length: 19 residues. The CDR3 DNA follows: TGCGCCAGCAGCTTGGGGACTAGCGGGGGGGCAAGGTCCTACAATGAGCAGTTCTTC. Protein: CASSLGTSGGARSYNEQFF.

The sample holds many counts of this clonotype. The V call is TRBV5-4, the J call TRBJ1-2; D perhaps matches TRBD1 (5 bases). The CDR3 covers 14 residues. Deletions cut 4 bases from V and 0 bases from J, with 10 bases between. Germline values: CDR1 SGHNT, CDR2 YYREEE (reference sequence). The DNA of the CDR3 is TGTGCCAGCAGCACCGACAGAGCTAACTATGGCTACACCTTC. Its translation: CASSTDRANYGYTF.

This clonotype has ten or more counts. V gene TRBV7-9 combines with J gene TRBJ2-7; no definite D call. The CDR3 totals 17 residues. Trimming stripped 1 base from V and 5 bases from J, with 21 bases between. The germline V gene has CDR1 SEHNR and CDR2 FQNEAQ (reference sequence). CDR3 sequence: CASSLDLGVPGFHEQYF. The CDR3, as DNA: TGTGCCAGCAGCTTAGACCTCGGCGTGCCCGGGTTCCACGAGCAGTACTTC.

The chain has TRBV18 and TRBJ1-1; D may be TRBD1 (5 bases). The CDR3 is made up of 14 amino acids. CDR1 KGHSH and CDR2 LQKENI come from the germline V gene. The ends were cut back, 3 bases at V and 5 bases at J, with 13 bases in the middle. CDR3 residues: CASSPIRVETEAFF. Written as DNA, the CDR3 is TGTGCCAGCTCACCGATCAGGGTGGAAACTGAAGCTTTCTTT.

This clonotype was seen repeatedly, ten times or more. The chain links TRBV6-1 to TRBJ2-5; maybe TRBD2 (5 bases). In germline, CDR1 is MNHNS, CDR2 SASEGT. Trimming pared 6 bases from V and 1 base from J, leaving 9 bases between. The CDR3 length is 13 residues. The CDR3 sequence: CASRRERQETQYF. The CDR3 DNA is TGTGCCAGCAGAAGGGAGCGCCAAGAGACCCAGTACTTC.

This rearrangement joins TRBV12-3 or TRBV12-4 to TRBJ2-5; weak D call: TRBD1 (6 bases). This CDR3 is 17 amino acids long. V was clipped by 4 bases and J by 1 base, with 19 bases between them. The CDR3 reads CASSWNQGFRAQETQYF. CDR3 coding DNA: TGTGCCAGCAGTTGGAACCAGGGGTTTCGGGCCCAAGAGACCCAGTACTTC.